This TCR beta chain was profiled in a study of control samples from healthy donors and cancer patients. The data were produced by immunoSEQ multiplex PCR, yet TCRdb's version contains in-frame clones alone and is incomplete. The sample shows under 65,000 clones, approximately 90% of them seen only once. Trimming shortened V by 5 bases and J by 2 bases, and 17 bases separated the two germline ends. This CDR3 spans 16 amino acids. CDR1 MDHEN and CDR2 SYDVKM come from the germline V gene. The TCR sequence derives from a woman in her 50s with colorectal cancer. The V call is TRBV28, the J call TRBJ2-3, with D perhaps TRBD1 or TRBD2 (5 bases each). The sample consisted of PBMCs. In DNA form, the CDR3 reads TGTGCCAGCAGTGCCAACGAGCGGACATTCACAGATACGCAGTATTTT. Amino acid sequence: CASSANERTFTDTQYF. Complete variable domain (other parts from reference TRBV28 and TRBJ2-3): DVKVTQSSRYLVKRTGEKVFLECVQDMDHENMFWYRQDPGLGLRLIYFSYDVKMKEKGDIPEGYSVSREKKERFSLILESASTNQTSMYLCASSANERTFTDTQYFGPGTRLTVL.